This entry features one TCR beta chain sequence. No antigen is known for it. These data are taken from a study of cytomegalovirus exposure and HLA in healthy donors. Study findings and constraints: Later analysis identified a missense DCLRE1C variant that was linked to TCR beta V- and J-gene trimming. Apart from CMV serostatus, no immune exposure information was available. Listed as cytomegalovirus-associated were 150 to 200 TCR beta chains.

A multiplex PCR was run with 60 Vbeta primers and 13 Jbeta primers. Sequencing was performed with immunoSEQ multiplex PCR; in TCRdb, only in-frame clones are kept and a portion is missing. The table includes some 130,000 clones, over 80% detected once. Trimming took 6 bases from V and 5 from J; bases not matched to a gene: 13. The germline CDR1 and CDR2 sequences are LGHNA and YSLEER. CDR3 length equals 15 residues. This sequence was found in a boy younger than 18 in good health and CMV-seronegative. The chain has TRBV4-3 and TRBJ2-7; 7 bases map to TRBD2. Material for sequencing was PBMCs. CDR3 sequence: CASSLGSGRENEQYF. The CDR3 nucleotides read TGCGCCAGCAGTCTCGGAAGTGGGAGGGAGAACGAGCAGTACTTC.